Listed below are T cell receptor beta chains from one sample, sequenced in a study of T cell clones after liver transplantation. These receptors' antigens are unknown. Method: immunoSEQ multiplex PCR; TCRdb's copy keeps in-frame clones and lacks some. The sample includes about 5,800 clones, roughly 29% seen only once; the top ten take approximately 16%. The sample was CD4+ T cells from cultured PBMCs. The source of these receptors is a human patient who received a liver transplant. Some T cells may have come from the graft donor. Each CDR3 is given with its conserved first and last residue. The D gene is left open where the match is weak. Clone size, where shown, is once, few, many, or a class for clones that have expanded.

j_gene,abundance,v_gene,d_gene,CDR3nt,CDR3aa
TRBJ2-2,-,TRBV6-1,TRBD2,TGTGCCAGCGGGACTACCAACACCGGGGAGCTGTTTTTT,CASGTTNTGELFF
TRBJ2-3,-,TRBV6-1,-,TGTGCCAGCAGTGAAAGCTGGGCATCAGATACGCAGTATTTT,CASSESWASDTQYF
TRBJ1-2,-,TRBV19,-,TGTGCCAGTAGTCCCCGAGCGTCCTATGGCTACACCTTC,CASSPRASYGYTF
TRBJ1-3,few,TRBV7-6,-,TGTGCCAGAGTCTACTCTGGAAACACCATATATTTT,CARVYSGNTIYF
TRBJ1-5,-,TRBV6-1,-,TGTGCCAGCAGTGGACAAAAGGCCGGGAATCAGCCCCAGCATTTT,CASSGQKAGNQPQHF
TRBJ2-3,-,TRBV19,TRBD2,TGTGCCAGTAGTATAGATCCCCTAGCGGGAGGGTCAGATACGCAGTATTTT,CASSIDPLAGGSDTQYF
TRBJ1-2,medium-sized,TRBV9,-,TGTGCCAGCAGCTTTAGACTCTATGGCTACACCTTC,CASSFRLYGYTF
TRBJ2-6,few,TRBV7-2,-,TGTGCCAGCAGCTTCGAGACATATTCCAACGTCCTGACTTTC,CASSFETYSNVLTF
TRBJ2-2,-,TRBV7-8,TRBD2,TGTGCCAGCAGCTTAAGGGTTAGCGGGAGTGGTACCGCGAACACCGGGGAGCTGTTTTTT,CASSLRVSGSGTANTGELFF
TRBJ2-5,few,TRBV18,TRBD2,TGTGCCAGCTCACCTAATAGCCTAGCGGAAGAGACCCAGTACTTC,CASSPNSLAEETQYF
TRBJ1-2,-,TRBV4-1,-,TGCGCCAGCAGCCAGGACAGTGGAAACTATGGCTACACCTTC,CASSQDSGNYGYTF
TRBJ1-4,-,TRBV27,-,TGTGCCAGCAGTTTATTTCCCGGGGTGGGTGAAAAACTGTTTTTT,CASSLFPGVGEKLFF
TRBJ1-5,-,TRBV7-2,-,TGTGCCAGCAGCTTATCGACCGGGGTCGGTCAGCCCCAGCATTTT,CASSLSTGVGQPQHF
TRBJ1-1,-,TRBV30,-,TGTGCCTGGACAGGGACTCCCAACACTGAAGCTTTCTTT,CAWTGTPNTEAFF
TRBJ2-2,-,TRBV7-6,TRBD1,TGTGCCAGCAGTCCCGGACAGGGGGGCACCGGGGAGCTGTTTTTT,CASSPGQGGTGELFF
TRBJ2-7,-,TRBV7-2,TRBD1,TGTGCCAGCAGCTTAGGATTTACAGGGGGTGATCAGTACTTC,CASSLGFTGGDQYF
TRBJ2-5,once,TRBV30,-,TGTGCCTGGACAGCTTTGGCAGGCAACAAAGAGACCCAGTACTTC,CAWTALAGNKETQYF
TRBJ2-2,once,TRBV6-1,-,TGTGCCAGCAGTCCTCTCACAGGGAGCTCTGGGGAGCTGTTTTTT,CASSPLTGSSGELFF
TRBJ2-1,-,TRBV5-6,-,TGTGCCAGCAGCACGGACTATTACAATGAGCAGTTCTTC,CASSTDYYNEQFF
TRBJ1-2,-,TRBV6-5,-,TGTGCCAGCAGTCGGGACCGTAACTATGGCTACACCTTC,CASSRDRNYGYTF
TRBJ2-7,-,TRBV7-9,TRBD1,TGTGCCAGCACCTCCATGGCCGGGACAGGCTCCTACGAGCAGTACTTC,CASTSMAGTGSYEQYF
TRBJ1-5,few,TRBV6-1,-,TGTGCCAGCAGTCGACAGTGGGGGCAGCCCCAGCATTTT,CASSRQWGQPQHF
TRBJ1-1,-,TRBV4-3,TRBD1,TGCGCCAGCAGCCACGGGACAGGGGGGATTGTCACTGAAGCTTTCTTT,CASSHGTGGIVTEAFF
TRBJ2-3,few,TRBV9,TRBD2,TGTGCCAGCAGCCTCACTAGCGGCCGGGATACGCAGTATTTT,CASSLTSGRDTQYF
TRBJ2-1,-,TRBV27,-,TGTGCCAGCCCTTCAAGGGAATCCTACAATGAGCAGTTCTTC,CASPSRESYNEQFF
TRBJ2-3,-,TRBV13,-,TGTGCCAGCAGCTCGTATATTCGAAAACAGGCCTCTAGCACAGATACGCAGTATTTT,CASSSYIRKQASSTDTQYF
TRBJ1-1,-,TRBV6-4,TRBD1,TGTGCCATCAGTGCGGGTCGGGGACAGGGGACTGAAGCTTTCTTT,CAISAGRGQGTEAFF
TRBJ2-1,-,TRBV7-9,-,TGTGCCAGCAGCTTGTCCCGGGGGTACAATGAGCAGTTCTTC,CASSLSRGYNEQFF
TRBJ1-5,-,TRBV7-8,-,TGTGCCAGCAGTCTCTACAGGGACGGGAGTCAGCCCCAGCATTTT,CASSLYRDGSQPQHF
TRBJ2-3,-,TRBV28,TRBD2,TGTGCCAGCAGTTTAGCGGGGGGGCACACAGATACGCAGTATTTT,CASSLAGGHTDTQYF
TRBJ1-6,large,TRBV6-1,-,TGTGCCGCCCGGGGGGCTTCACCCCTCCACTTT,CAARGASPLHF
TRBJ1-5,-,TRBV7-6,-,TGTGCCAGCAGCCCTCAGGGTTTGGGTCAGCCCCAGCATTTT,CASSPQGLGQPQHF
TRBJ1-2,few,TRBV23-1,TRBD1,TGCGCCAGCAGTCAATCCCGGGACAGGATCAACTATGGCTACACCTTC,CASSQSRDRINYGYTF
TRBJ2-3,few,TRBV5-1,-,TGCGCCAGCAGCTTGGATGGCGGCACCACAGATACGCAGTATTTT,CASSLDGGTTDTQYF
TRBJ2-2,few,TRBV6-5,-,TGTGCCAGCAGGTCGGGACACCTGAACACCGGGGAGCTGTTTTTT,CASRSGHLNTGELFF